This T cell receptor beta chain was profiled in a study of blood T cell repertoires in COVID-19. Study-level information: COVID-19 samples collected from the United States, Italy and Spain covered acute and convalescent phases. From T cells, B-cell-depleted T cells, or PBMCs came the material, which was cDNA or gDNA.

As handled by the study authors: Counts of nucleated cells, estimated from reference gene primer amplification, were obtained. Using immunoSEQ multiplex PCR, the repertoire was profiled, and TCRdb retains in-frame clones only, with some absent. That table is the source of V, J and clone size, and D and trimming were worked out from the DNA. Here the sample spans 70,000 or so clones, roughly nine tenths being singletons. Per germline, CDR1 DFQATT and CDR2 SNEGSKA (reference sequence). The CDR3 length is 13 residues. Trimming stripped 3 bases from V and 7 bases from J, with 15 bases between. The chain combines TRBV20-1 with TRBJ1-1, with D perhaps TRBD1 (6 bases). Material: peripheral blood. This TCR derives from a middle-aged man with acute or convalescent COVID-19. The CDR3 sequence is CSASATDSFEAFF. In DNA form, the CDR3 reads TGCAGTGCTAGTGCGACGGACAGTTTTGAAGCTTTCTTT.